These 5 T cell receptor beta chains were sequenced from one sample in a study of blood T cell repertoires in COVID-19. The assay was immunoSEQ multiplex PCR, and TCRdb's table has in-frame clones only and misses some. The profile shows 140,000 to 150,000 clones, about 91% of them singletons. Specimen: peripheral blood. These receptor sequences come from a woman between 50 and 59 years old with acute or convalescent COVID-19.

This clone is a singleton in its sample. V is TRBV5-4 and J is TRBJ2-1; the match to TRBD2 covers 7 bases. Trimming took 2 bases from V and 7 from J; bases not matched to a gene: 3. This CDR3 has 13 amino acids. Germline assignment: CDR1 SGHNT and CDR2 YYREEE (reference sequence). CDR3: CASSFVLANEQFF. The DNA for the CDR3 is TGTGCCAGCAGCTTCGTACTAGCGAATGAGCAGTTCTTC.

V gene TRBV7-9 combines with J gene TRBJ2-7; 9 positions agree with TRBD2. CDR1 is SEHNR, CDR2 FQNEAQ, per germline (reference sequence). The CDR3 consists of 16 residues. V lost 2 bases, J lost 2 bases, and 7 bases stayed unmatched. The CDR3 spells CASSLWATSGTYEQYF. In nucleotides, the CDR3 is TGTGCCAGCAGCTTATGGGCGACTAGCGGAACCTACGAGCAGTACTTC.

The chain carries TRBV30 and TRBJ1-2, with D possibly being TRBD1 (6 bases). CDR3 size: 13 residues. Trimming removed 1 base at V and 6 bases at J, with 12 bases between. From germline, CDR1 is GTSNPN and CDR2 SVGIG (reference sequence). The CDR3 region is CAWSGGLGDGYTF. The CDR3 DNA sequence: TGTGCCTGGAGTGGGGGGCTGGGGGATGGCTACACCTTC.

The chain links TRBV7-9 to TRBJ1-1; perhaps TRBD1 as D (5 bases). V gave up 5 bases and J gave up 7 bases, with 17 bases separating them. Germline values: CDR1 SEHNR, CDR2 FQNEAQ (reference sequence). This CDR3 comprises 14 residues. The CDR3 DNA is TGTGCCAGCAGCCGACCGGGGGGGTACAATGAAGCTTTCTTT. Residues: CASSRPGGYNEAFF.

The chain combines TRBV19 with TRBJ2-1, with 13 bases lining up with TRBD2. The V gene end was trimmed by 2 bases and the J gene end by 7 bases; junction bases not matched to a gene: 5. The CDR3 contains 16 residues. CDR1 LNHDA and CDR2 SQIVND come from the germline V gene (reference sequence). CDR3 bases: TGTGCCAGTAGTATACAACTAGCGGGAGGGATGAATGAGCAGTTCTTC. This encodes CASSIQLAGGMNEQFF.